The next 18 T cell receptor beta chains were all read from a single sample in a study of CD8+ T cells in alopecia areata. Extracted RNA was reverse transcribed into cDNA, the sequencing template. Only in-frame clones appear in the TCRdb table, and some are missing; sequencing was by immunoSEQ multiplex PCR. The sample consists of roughly 200,000 clones, roughly 63% of them appearing once. Sequencing was performed on CD4+ T cells sorted from blood, taken at week 0. The receptors derive from a human donor with alopecia areata.

The rearrangement links TRBV29-1 to TRBJ1-1, with a weak D call TRBD1 (6 bases). The germline V and J ends were trimmed by 4 bases and 2 bases, with 17 bases remaining between them. Germline values: CDR1 SQVTM, CDR2 ANQGSEA. The length of the CDR3 is 15 residues. The CDR3 DNA reads as TGCAGCGTTGCTACAGGGACTCCCTCTAACACTGAAGCTTTCTTT. This gives the protein CSVATGTPSNTEAFF.

This CDR3 reads CASSKGAVNQPQHF. For the CDR3, the DNA is TGTGCCAGCAGTAAGGGGGCGGTCAATCAGCCCCAGCATTTT. The rearrangement uses TRBV5-6 and TRBJ1-5; 7 nucleotides agree with TRBD1. The CDR3 loop spans 14 amino acids. The J segment lost 3 bases and the V segment lost 5 bases, leaving 5 bases of the junction unmatched. Germline V gives CDR1 SGHDT, CDR2 YYEEEE.

The chain links TRBV29-1 to TRBJ2-1; tentatively, D is TRBD1 (5 bases). Germline lookup yields CDR1 SQVTM and CDR2 ANQGSEA. V was cut by 2 bases and J by 0 bases, with 11 bases left in between. CDR3 length: 15 amino acids. CDR3 sequence: CSVETGSSSYNEQFF. The CDR3 coding sequence is TGCAGCGTTGAAACAGGCAGTAGCTCCTACAATGAGCAGTTCTTC.

This chain connects TRBV30 to TRBJ1-6; the D is unclear. The CDR3 has 14 amino acids. Trimming removed 7 bases at V and 0 bases at J, with 10 bases between. Germline-derived CDR1 and CDR2 are GTSNPN and SVGIG (reference sequence). The CDR3 loop reads CALQPSSYNSPLHF. Written as DNA, the CDR3 is TGTGCCTTACAACCGAGCTCCTATAATTCACCCCTCCACTTT.

This clone was observed a single time. The chain links TRBV2 to TRBJ2-7; no clear D gene. Germline CDR1 is SNHLY and CDR2 is FYNNEI. V was pared by 5 bases and J by 0 bases, with 2 bases between. The CDR3 is made up of 11 amino acids. In DNA, the CDR3 is TGTGCCAGCAGTTCCTCCTACGAGCAGTACTTC. As protein: CASSSSYEQYF.

The chain links TRBV6-5 to TRBJ2-2; the D is unclear. The ends were cut back, 6 bases at V and 5 bases at J, with 10 bases in the middle. Germline V gives CDR1 MNHEY, CDR2 SVGAGI. The CDR3 runs to 13 residues. The CDR3 is CASSPLQTGELFF. The CDR3, as DNA: TGTGCCAGCAGCCCACTCCAAACCGGGGAGCTGTTTTTT.

The V and J genes are TRBV29-1 and TRBJ2-5; TRBD2 matches 11 bases. This CDR3 comprises 16 residues. CDR1 and CDR2 from the germline V gene are SQVTM and ANQGSEA. Germline trimming cut 1 base from V and 2 bases from J; bases unmatched to any gene: 6. The CDR3 nucleotides are TGCAGCGTTGAAGGGCCTAGCGGGGGGCGTCAAGAGACCCAGTACTTC. Translating it yields CSVEGPSGGRQETQYF. Drawing the rest from reference TRBV29-1 and TRBJ2-5, the complete variable domain is SAVISQKPSRDICQRGTSLTIQCQVDSQVTMMFWYRQQPGQSLTLIATANQGSEATYESGFVIDKFPISRPNLTFSTLTVSNMSPEDSSIYLCSVEGPSGGRQETQYFGPGTRLLVL.

The sample holds a few counts of this clone. This sequence joins TRBV7-9 and TRBJ2-6; D uncertain. CDR3 size: 16 residues. The V end was cut by 0 bases, the J end by 2 bases, with 8 bases between. Germline V CDR1 and CDR2: SEHNR, FQNEAQ (reference sequence). CDR3 coding DNA: TGTGCCAGCAGCTTAGCCCGGGCTGCTGGGGCCAACGTCCTGACTTTC. Its translation: CASSLARAAGANVLTF.

This clone was observed a handful of times. J is TRBJ2-7 and V is TRBV29-1; no clear D gene. The CDR3 extends over 12 amino acids. Trimming shortened V by 6 bases and J by 2 bases, and 11 bases separated the two germline ends. Germline V gene lookup returns CDR1 SQVTM and CDR2 ANQGSEA. In DNA, the CDR3 is TGCAGCGTCAAAATTTCTCCCTACGAGCAGTACTTC. Protein product: CSVKISPYEQYF.

The chain is built from TRBV18 and TRBJ1-1; TRBD1 agrees at 7 bases. The CDR3 consists of 13 residues. From germline, CDR1 is KGHSH and CDR2 LQKENI. The J segment lost 4 bases and the V segment lost 2 bases, leaving 1 base of the junction unmatched. CDR3 DNA sequence: TGTGCCAGCTCACCAGGACAGGCCACTGAAGCTTTCTTT. Its protein is CASSPGQATEAFF.

This clone was seen a single time. The chain recombines TRBV6-5 with TRBJ2-3, with D hard to call. Germline CDR1 is MNHEY and CDR2 is SVGAGI. V was cut by 4 bases and J by 8 bases, with 7 bases left in between. The CDR3 is 11 residues long. For the CDR3, the DNA is TGTGCCAGCAGTTCCTTGGCTACGCAGTATTTT. Amino acid sequence: CASSSLATQYF.

The genes are TRBV9 and TRBJ2-7; 10 bases match TRBD1. The V and J ends lost 3 bases and 6 bases, in that order; junction bases with no gene match: 9. Germline V lookup: CDR1 SGDLS, CDR2 YYNGEE. CDR3 length: 15 amino acids. CDR3 nucleotides: TGTGCCAGCAGCGCAGCCGGGACAGGGGTTCGCGAGCAGTACTTC. This sequence encodes CASSAAGTGVREQYF.

This clone was picked up a small number of times. The genes are TRBV9 and TRBJ2-4; 10 nucleotides agree with TRBD1. The J segment lost 5 bases and the V segment lost 4 bases, leaving 3 bases of the junction unmatched. CDR1 is SGDLS, CDR2 YYNGEE, per germline. The CDR3 is 14 residues long. The CDR3 DNA follows: TGTGCCAGCAGCCTAGGGACAGGGGAAAACATTCAGTACTTC. Translated, it gives CASSLGTGENIQYF.

This clone was counted ten times or more. The gene calls are TRBV28 and TRBJ1-4; D possibly corresponds to TRBD1 (5 bases). The germline V gene has CDR1 MDHEN and CDR2 SYDVKM. V lost 7 bases and J 3 bases, leaving 9 bases between the germline ends. The CDR3 length is 13 residues. CDR3 protein: CASKSGANEKLFF. The CDR3 DNA sequence: TGTGCCAGCAAATCGGGGGCTAATGAAAAACTGTTTTTT. Using reference TRBV28 and TRBJ1-4 for the parts outside the CDR3, the full variable domain is DVKVTQSSRYLVKRTGEKVFLECVQDMDHENMFWYRQDPGLGLRLIYFSYDVKMKEKGDIPEGYSVSREKKERFSLILESASTNQTSMYLCASKSGANEKLFFGSGTQLSVL.

This chain links TRBV29-1 with TRBJ1-5; a weak D match, TRBD1 (6 bases). CDR1 and CDR2 from the germline V gene are SQVTM and ANQGSEA. Trimming shortened V by 6 bases and J by 2 bases, and 14 bases separated the two germline ends. CDR3 length: 14 amino acids. CDR3: CSVVGGRGNQPQHF. The CDR3 coding sequence is TGCAGCGTCGTAGGGGGGCGAGGCAATCAGCCCCAGCATTTT.

V is TRBV29-1 and J is TRBJ2-7; D is perhaps TRBD2 (6 bases). V was cut by 4 bases and J by 7 bases, with 11 bases left in between. Per germline, CDR1 SQVTM and CDR2 ANQGSEA. The CDR3 loop spans 11 amino acids. This CDR3 is CSVAQGGEQYF. The CDR3 nucleotides read TGCAGCGTTGCCCAGGGAGGAGAGCAGTACTTC.

In its sample, this clone was seen a few times. CDR3 DNA: TGTGCCAGCAGTGGAACCCAGGCGAACACTGAAGCTTTCTTT. Translation: CASSGTQANTEAFF. The chain combines TRBV6-1 with TRBJ1-1, with unresolved D. Germline CDR1 MNHNS, CDR2 SASEGT. CDR3 length equals 14 residues. V shed 4 bases and J shed 1 base, with 10 bases lying between them.

The chain uses TRBV6-6 and TRBJ2-2; D is undetermined. Germline V gives CDR1 MNHNY, CDR2 SVGAGI (reference sequence). CDR3 length equals 12 residues. V lost 6 bases and J lost 7, with 9 bases in between. The CDR3 DNA follows: TGTGCCAGCAGACCAGCGAACGGGGAGCTGTTTTTT. Protein product: CASRPANGELFF.